This T cell receptor (beta chain) stems from a study of CD8 T cells in Susac syndrome. Broader study findings: As the study acknowledged, the number of individuals in its TCR sequencing and HLA analysis was relatively small.

From blood CD8+ and CD4+ T cells, the TCR beta chain was sequenced. CD8+ and CD4+ T cells were negatively isolated; TEMRA cells were FACS-enriched. About this clonotype itself: No antigen is known for it.

When the RNA was reverse transcribed, random hexamers were used with an input of 0.5 to 1 ug. Amplification of TCR beta CDR3 used immunoSEQ multiplex PCR across 54 Vbeta and 13 Jbeta. TCRdb re-called the immunoSEQ multiplex PCR reads with MiXCR, one entry per CDR3 protein. This sample has some 90,000 distinct CDR3 sequences, with approximately 92% found just once. V lost 7 bases to trimming and J lost 1 base, with 7 bases between them. Germline loops: CDR1 LNHDA, CDR2 SQIVND (reference sequence). This CDR3 comprises 13 residues. This receptor was identified in a human donor in good health. The sequenced sample consisted of CD8+ T cells from PBMCs. The chain couples TRBV19 to TRBJ2-2; D unclear. CDR3 bases: TGTGCCAGTACCCCCCGGAACACCGGGGAGCTGTTTTTT. Amino acids: CASTPRNTGELFF.